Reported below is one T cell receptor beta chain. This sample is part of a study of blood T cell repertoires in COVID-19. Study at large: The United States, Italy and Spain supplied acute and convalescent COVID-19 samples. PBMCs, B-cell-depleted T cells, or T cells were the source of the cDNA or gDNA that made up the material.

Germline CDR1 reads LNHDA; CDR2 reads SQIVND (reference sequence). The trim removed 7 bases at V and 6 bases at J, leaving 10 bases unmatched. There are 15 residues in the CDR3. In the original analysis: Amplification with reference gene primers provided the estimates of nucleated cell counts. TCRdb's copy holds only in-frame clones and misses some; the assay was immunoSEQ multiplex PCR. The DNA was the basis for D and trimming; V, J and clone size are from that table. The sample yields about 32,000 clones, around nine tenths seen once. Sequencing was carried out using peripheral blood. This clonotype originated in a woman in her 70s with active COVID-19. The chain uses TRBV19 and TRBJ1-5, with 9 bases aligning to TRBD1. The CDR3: CASNTGQGFFQPQHF. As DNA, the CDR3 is TGTGCCAGTAACACAGGACAGGGGTTTTTTCAGCCCCAGCATTTT. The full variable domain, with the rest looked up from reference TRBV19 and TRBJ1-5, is DGGITQSPKYLFRKEGQNVTLSCEQNLNHDAMYWYRQDPGQGLRLIYYSQIVNDFQKGDIAEGYSVSREKKESFPLTVTSAQKNPTAFYLCASNTGQGFFQPQHFGDGTRLSIL.